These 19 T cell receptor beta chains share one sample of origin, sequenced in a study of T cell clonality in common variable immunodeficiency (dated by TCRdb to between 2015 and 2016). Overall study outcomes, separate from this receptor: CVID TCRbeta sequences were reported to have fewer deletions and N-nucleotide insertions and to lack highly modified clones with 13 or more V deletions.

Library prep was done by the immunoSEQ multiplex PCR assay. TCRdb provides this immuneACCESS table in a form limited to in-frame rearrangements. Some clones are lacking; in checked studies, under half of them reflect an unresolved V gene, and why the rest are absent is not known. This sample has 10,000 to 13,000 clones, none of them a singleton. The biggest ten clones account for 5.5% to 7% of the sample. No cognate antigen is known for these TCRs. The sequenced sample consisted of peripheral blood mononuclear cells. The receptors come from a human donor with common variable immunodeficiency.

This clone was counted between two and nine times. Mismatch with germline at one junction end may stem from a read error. The part of the CDR3 DNA that was read is TGTGCCTGCGCCGGCAACAGTGAA. Residues: CACAGNSE. The full-length CDR3 reads as CACAGNSEAFF. V usage is TRBV30 and J usage is TRBJ1-1, with D unclear. The read ends 3 residues early relative to the CDR3; the germline J gene fills the gap. Germline CDR1 and CDR2: GTSNPN and SVGIG (reference sequence). CDR3 length equals 11 residues.

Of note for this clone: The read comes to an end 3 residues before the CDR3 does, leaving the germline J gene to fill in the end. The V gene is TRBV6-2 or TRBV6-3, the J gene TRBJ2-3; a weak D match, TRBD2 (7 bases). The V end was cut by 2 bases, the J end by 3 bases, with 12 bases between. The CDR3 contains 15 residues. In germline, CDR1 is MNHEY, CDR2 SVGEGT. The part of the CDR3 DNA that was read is TGTGCCAGCAGTTACCAGGGGAGGGCGACAGATACG. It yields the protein CASSYQGRATDT. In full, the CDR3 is CASSYQGRATDTQYF.

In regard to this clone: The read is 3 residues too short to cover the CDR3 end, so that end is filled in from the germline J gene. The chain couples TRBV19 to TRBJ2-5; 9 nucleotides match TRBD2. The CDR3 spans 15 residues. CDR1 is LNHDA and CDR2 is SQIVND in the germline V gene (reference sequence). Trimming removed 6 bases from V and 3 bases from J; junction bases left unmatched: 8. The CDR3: CASRGSLAGKETQYF. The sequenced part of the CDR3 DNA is TGTGCCAGTAGAGGATCCCTAGCGGGAAAAGAGACC.

The DNA read from the CDR3 is TGTGCCAGCAGGGGACTTCCGTCGGGGCACACTGAA. Amino acids: CASRGLPSGHTE. The full CDR3 is CASRGLPSGHTEAFF. This rearrangement joins TRBV7-9 to TRBJ1-1; tentatively, D is TRBD1 (5 bases). The read gets to within 3 residues of the CDR3 end, and the germline J gene fills in the rest. CDR3 length: 15 amino acids. With 6 bases removed from V and 3 bases from J, the gap between germline ends came to 17 bases. CDR1 and CDR2 (germline): SEHNR, FQNEAQ (reference sequence).

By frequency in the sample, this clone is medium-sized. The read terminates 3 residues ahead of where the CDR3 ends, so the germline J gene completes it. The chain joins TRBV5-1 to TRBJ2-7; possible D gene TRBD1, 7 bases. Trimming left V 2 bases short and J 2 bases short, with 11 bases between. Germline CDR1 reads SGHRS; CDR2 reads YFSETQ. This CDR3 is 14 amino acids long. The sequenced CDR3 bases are TGCGCCAGCAGCTTCCAGGGGGGCACCTACGAG. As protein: CASSFQGGTYE. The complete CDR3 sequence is CASSFQGGTYEQYF.

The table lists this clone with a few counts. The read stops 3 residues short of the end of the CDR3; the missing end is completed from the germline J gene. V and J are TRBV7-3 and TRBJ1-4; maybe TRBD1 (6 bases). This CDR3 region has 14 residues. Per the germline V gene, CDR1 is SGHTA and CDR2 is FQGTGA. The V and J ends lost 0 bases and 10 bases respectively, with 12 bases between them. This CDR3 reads CASSLTGGDTKLFF. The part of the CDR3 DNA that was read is TGTGCCAGCAGCTTAACTGGGGGCGATACAAAA.

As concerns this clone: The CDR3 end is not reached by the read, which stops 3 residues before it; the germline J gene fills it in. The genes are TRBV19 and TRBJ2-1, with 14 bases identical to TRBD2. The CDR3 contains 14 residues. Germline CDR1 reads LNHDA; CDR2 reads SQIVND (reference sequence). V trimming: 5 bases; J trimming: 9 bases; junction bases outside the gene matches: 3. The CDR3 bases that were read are TGTGCCAGTAGTGCAGGGACTAGCGGGAGTGAG. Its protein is CASSAGTSGSE. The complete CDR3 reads CASSAGTSGSEQFF.

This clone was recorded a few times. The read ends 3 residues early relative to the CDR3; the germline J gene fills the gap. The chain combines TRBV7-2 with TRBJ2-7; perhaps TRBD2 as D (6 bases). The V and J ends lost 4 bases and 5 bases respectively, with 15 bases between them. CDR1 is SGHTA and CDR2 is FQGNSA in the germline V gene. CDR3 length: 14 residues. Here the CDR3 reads CASSSGSWGDEQYF. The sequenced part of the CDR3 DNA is TGTGCCAGCAGCTCGGGGTCCTGGGGGGACGAG.

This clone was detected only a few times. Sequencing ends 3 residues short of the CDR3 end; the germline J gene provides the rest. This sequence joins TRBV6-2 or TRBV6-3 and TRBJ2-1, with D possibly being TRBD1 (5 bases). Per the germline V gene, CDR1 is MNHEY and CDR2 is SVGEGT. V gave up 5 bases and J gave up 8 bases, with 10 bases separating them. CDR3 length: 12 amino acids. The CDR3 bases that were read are TGTGCCAGCAGTGACCAGGGTTATGAG. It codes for CASSDQGYE. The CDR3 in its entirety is CASSDQGYEQFF.

This chain's CDR3 is CASSLVPSEGTGLFEQYF. The CDR3 bases that were read are TGTGCCAGCAGCTTAGTTCCTAGTGAGGGGACAGGCTTGTTCGAG. V gene TRBV7-6 combines with J gene TRBJ2-7; 8 bases agree with TRBD1. Read sequence stops 3 residues before the CDR3 end, and the germline J gene provides the missing end. The V segment lost 1 base and the J segment 6 bases; nucleotides outside the gene matches: 17. The germline V gene encodes CDR1 SGHVS and CDR2 FNYEAQ. The CDR3 is made up of 18 amino acids.

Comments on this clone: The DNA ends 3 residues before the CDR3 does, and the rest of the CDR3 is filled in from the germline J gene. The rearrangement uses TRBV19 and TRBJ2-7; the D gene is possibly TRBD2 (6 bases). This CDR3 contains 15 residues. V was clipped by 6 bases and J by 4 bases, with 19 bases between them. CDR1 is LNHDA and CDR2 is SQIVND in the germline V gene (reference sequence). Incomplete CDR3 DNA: TGTGCCAGTAGCCCCTGGGCGGGGTCGGGTTACGAG. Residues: CASSPWAGSGYE. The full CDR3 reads CASSPWAGSGYEQYF.

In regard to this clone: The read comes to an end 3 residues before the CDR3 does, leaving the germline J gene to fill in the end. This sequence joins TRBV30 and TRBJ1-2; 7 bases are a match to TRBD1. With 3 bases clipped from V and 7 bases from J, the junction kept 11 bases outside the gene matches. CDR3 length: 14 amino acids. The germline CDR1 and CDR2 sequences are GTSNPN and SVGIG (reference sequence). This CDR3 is CAWRSQQGLGGYTF. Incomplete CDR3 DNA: TGTGCCTGGAGGTCACAACAGGGGCTAGGTGGC. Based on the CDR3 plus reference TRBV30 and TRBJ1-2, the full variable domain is SQTIHQWPATLVQPVGSPLSLECTVEGTSNPNLYWYRQAAGRGLQLLFYSVGIGQISSEVPQNLSASRPQDRQFILSSKKLLLSDSGFYLCAWRSQQGLGGYTFGSGTRLTVV.

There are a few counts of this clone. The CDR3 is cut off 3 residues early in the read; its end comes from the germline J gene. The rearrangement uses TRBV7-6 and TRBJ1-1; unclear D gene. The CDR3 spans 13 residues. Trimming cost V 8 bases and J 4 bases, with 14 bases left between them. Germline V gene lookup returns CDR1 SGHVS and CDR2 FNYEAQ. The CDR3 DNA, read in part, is TGTGCCAGCGGTTCCTTAACTGGCACTGAA. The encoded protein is CASGSLTGTE. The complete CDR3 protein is CASGSLTGTEAFF. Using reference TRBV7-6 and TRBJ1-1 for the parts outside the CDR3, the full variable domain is GAGVSQSPRYKVTKRGQDVALRCDPISGHVSLYWYRQALGQGPEFLTYFNYEAQQDKSGLPNDRFSAERPEGSISTLTIQRTEQRDSAMYRCASGSLTGTEAFFGQGTRLTVV.

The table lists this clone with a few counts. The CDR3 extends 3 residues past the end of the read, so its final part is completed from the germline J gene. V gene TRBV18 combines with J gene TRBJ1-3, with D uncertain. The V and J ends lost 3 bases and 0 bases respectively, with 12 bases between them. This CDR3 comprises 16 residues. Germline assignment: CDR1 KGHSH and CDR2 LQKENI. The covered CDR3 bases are TGTGCCAGCTCACCCCAGACCGGGTACTCTGGAAACACC. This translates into CASSPQTGYSGNT. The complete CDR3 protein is CASSPQTGYSGNTIYF.

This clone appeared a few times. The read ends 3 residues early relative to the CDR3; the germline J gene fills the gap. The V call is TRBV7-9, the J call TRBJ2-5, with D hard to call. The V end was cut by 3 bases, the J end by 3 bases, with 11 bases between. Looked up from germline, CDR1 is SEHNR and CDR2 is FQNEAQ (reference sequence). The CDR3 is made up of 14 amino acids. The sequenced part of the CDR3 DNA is TGTGCCAGCAGCTTTTTAAGTAAGGAAGAGACC. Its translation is CASSFLSKEET. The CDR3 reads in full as CASSFLSKEETQYF. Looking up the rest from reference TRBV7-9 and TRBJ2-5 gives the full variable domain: DTGVSQNPRHKITKRGQNVTFRCDPISEHNRLYWYRQTLGQGPEFLTYFQNEAQLEKSRLLSDRFSAERPKGSFSTLEIQRTEQGDSAMYLCASSFLSKEETQYFGPGTRLLVL.

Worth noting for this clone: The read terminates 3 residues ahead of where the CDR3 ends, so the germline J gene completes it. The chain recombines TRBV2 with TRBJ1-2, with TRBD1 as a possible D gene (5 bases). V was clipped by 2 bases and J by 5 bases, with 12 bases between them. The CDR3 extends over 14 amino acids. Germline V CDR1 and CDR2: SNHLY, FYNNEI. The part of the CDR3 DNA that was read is TGTGCCAGCAGTGAACCAGGGCGGAGATATGGC. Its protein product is CASSEPGRRYG. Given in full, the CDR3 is CASSEPGRRYGYTF. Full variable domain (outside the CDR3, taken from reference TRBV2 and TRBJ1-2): EPEVTQTPSHQVTQMGQEVILRCVPISNHLYFYWYRQILGQKVEFLVSFYNNEISEKSEIFDDQFSVERPDGSNFTLKIRSTKLEDSAMYFCASSEPGRRYGYTFGSGTRLTVV.

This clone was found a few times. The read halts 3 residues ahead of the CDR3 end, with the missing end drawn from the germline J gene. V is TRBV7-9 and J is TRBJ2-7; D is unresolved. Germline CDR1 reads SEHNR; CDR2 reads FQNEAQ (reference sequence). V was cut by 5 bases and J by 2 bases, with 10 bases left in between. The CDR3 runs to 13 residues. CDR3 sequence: CASSRLSPYEQYF. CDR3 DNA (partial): TGTGCCAGCAGCCGACTCTCTCCCTACGAG.

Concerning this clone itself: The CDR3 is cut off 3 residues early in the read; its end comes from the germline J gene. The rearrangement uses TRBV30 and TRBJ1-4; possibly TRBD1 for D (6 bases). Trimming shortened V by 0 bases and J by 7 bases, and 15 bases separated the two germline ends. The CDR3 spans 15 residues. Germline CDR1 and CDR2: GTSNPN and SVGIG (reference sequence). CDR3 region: CAWSVRGGGREKLFF. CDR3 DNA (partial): TGTGCCTGGAGTGTTCGGGGGGGCGGGCGTGAAAAA.

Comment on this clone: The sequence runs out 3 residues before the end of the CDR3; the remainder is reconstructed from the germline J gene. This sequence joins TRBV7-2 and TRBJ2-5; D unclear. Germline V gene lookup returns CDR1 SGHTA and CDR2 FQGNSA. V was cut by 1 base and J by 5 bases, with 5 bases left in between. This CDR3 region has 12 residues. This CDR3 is CASSLVRETQYF. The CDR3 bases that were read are TGTGCCAGCAGCTTAGTACGGGAGACC.